This TCR beta chain was sequenced for a study of blood T cells in healthy people across ages. This clonotype was observed a handful of times. One end of the junction does not line up with germline, which may come from a read error. Alongside a J-beta primer mix, a sample-barcoded 5' primer served in a second PCR lasting 7 to 11 cycles. The authors tagged each cDNA molecule using a template-switch adaptor with 12 random nucleotides. Samples each returned at least 2.5 million CDR3-containing paired-end reads. Using its own MiXCR run on the 5' RACE reads, TCRdb lists one record per CDR3 protein. This table has around 1.5 million distinct CDR3 sequences, about 32% appearing once. This receptor was taken from a woman aged 25 to 45 in good health. Sequenced: blood.

The CDR3 here is CTSSSAGSYNEQFF. The CDR3 DNA reads TGCACCAGCAGCTCGGCAGGCTCCTACAATGAGCAGTTCTTC. The chain couples TRBV5-1 to TRBJ2-1; D is uncertain. The CDR3 runs to 14 residues. The germline CDR1 and CDR2 sequences are SGHRS and YFSETQ.